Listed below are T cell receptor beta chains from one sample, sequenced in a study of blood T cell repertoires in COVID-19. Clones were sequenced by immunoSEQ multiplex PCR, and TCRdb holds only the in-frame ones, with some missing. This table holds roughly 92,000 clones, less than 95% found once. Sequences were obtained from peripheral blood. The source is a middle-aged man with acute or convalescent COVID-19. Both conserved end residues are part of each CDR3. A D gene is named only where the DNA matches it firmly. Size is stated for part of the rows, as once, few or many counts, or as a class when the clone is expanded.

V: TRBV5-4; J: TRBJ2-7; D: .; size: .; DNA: TGTGCCAGCAGCTTTATTCCGTTCTCCTACGAGCAGTACTTC; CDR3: CASSFIPFSYEQYF
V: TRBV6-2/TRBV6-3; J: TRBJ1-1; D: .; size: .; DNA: TGTGCCAGCAGTTACCGAAGCTTTTCGGGGGACACTGAAGCTTTCTTT; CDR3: CASSYRSFSGDTEAFF
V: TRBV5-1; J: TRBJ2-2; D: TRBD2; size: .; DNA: TGCGCCAGCAGCGCGGCCTTGTCTAGTCCGGGACTAGCGGGAGGGGTCGTTACCGGGGAGCTGTTTTTT; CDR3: CASSAALSSPGLAGGVVTGELFF
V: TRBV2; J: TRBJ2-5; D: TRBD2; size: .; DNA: TGTGCCAGCAGTGAATGGTCTGGACTAGCGGGAGTAGGCGGAGAGACCCAGTACTTC; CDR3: CASSEWSGLAGVGGETQYF
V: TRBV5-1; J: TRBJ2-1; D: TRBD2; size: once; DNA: TGCGCCAGCAGAAATCCAGCGGGAGGCTCCCAGTACAATGAGCAGTTCTTC; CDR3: CASRNPAGGSQYNEQFF
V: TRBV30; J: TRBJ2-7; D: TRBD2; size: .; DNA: TGTGCCTGGAGTAATAGCGGGAGCTCCTACGAGCAGTACTTC; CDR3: CAWSNSGSSYEQYF
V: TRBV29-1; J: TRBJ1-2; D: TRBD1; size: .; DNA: TGCAGCGTGGCCGTTGGAGGGGGCGCGGGTGGCTACACCTTC; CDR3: CSVAVGGGAGGYTF
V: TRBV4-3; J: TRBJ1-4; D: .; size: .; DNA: TGCGCCAGCAGCCAAGAGACGGGGGGCACTAATGAAAAACTGTTTTTT; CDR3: CASSQETGGTNEKLFF
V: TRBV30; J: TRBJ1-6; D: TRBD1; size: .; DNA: TGTGCCTGGAGCGAAGGGACAGAGTCTTCACCCCTCCACTTT; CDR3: CAWSEGTESSPLHF
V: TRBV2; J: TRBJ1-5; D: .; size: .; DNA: TGTGCCAGCAGTGTCGGGAGGAGCAATCAGCCCCAGCATTTT; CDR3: CASSVGRSNQPQHF
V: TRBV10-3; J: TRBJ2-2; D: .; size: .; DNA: TGTGCCATCAGCAGGGGTAACACCGGGGAGCTGTTTTTT; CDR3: CAISRGNTGELFF
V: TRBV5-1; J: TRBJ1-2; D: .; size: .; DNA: TGCGCCAGCAGCTTGTCGGCAGGAGGGTATGGCTACACCTTC; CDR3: CASSLSAGGYGYTF
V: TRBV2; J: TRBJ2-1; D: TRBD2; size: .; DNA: TGTGCCAGCAGTCATCCGGGACTAGCGGGAGCCGATGAGCAGTTCTTC; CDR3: CASSHPGLAGADEQFF
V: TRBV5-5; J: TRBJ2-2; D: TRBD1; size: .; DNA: TGTGCCAGCGGGACAGTGAACACCGGGGAGCTGTTTTTT; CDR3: CASGTVNTGELFF
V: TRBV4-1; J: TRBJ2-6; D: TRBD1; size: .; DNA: TGCGCCAGCAGCCTAGACAGGGGGGCCGGGGCCAACGTCCTGACTTTC; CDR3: CASSLDRGAGANVLTF